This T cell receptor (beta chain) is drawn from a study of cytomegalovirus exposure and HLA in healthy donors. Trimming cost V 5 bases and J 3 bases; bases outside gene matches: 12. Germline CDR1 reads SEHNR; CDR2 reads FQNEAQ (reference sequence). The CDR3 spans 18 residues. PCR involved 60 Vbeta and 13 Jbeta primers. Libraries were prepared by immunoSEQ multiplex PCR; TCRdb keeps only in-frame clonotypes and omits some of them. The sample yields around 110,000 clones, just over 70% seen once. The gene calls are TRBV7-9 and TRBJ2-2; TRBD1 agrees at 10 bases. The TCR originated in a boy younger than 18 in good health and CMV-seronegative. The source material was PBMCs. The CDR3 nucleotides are TGTGCCAGCAGCCCATCCCGGGACAGGGGACCGTACACCGGGGAGCTGTTTTTT. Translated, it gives CASSPSRDRGPYTGELFF.